This entry lists 8 T cell receptor beta chains sequenced from one sample in a study of vaccination and CD4 T cells after COVID-19. Treatment: approximately 9-day PBMC culture with coronavirus spike peptide pools or control peptides (ViraFEST assay). No antigen has been identified for these receptors. CD4+ T cells that had been cultured provided DNA sequenced with the Oncomine TCR Beta short-read assay. MiXCR, applied by TCRdb to the PCR reads, yields one record per CDR3 protein. Among nearly 15,000 distinct CDR3 sequences, nearly 80% were seen once, and the ten largest hold 9.6%. This specimen was CD4+ T cells from blood, cultured in vitro, taken after SARS-CoV-2 vaccination. These receptors were obtained from a human donor who received a COVID-19 vaccine.

The chain carries TRBV6-1 and TRBJ1-6; D ambiguous. Germline CDR1 and CDR2: MNHNS and SASEGT. This CDR3 region has 13 residues. The V end was cut by 6 bases, the J end by 6 bases, with 9 bases between. The CDR3 protein is CASSLDPNSPLHF. In nucleotides, the CDR3 is TGTGCCAGCAGCCTTGATCCTAATTCACCCCTCCACTTT.

This chain uses TRBV20-1 with TRBJ2-7; 9 bases agree with TRBD1. V trimming: 4 bases; J trimming: 5 bases; junction bases outside the gene matches: 6. Looked up from germline, CDR1 is DFQATT and CDR2 is SNEGSKA (reference sequence). This CDR3 spans 13 amino acids. The CDR3 DNA reads as TGCAGTGCTACCAAGGACAGGGGCCACGAGCAGTACTTC. Translated, it gives CSATKDRGHEQYF.

This clonotype appeared a few times. Its ends do not fully match the called genes, so a read error is possible. This sequence joins TRBV2 and TRBJ2-2, with 11 bases lining up with TRBD2. Germline loops: CDR1 SNHLY, CDR2 FYNNEI. This CDR3 is built from 16 residues. The CDR3 region is CASSEVAGGPGGELFF. DNA of the CDR3: TGTGCCAGCAGCGAAGTAGCGGGGGGGCCGGGCGGGGAGCTGTTTTTT.

The chain has TRBV6-1 and TRBJ2-7; TRBD1 matches at 9 bases. The CDR3 has 16 amino acids. Germline V gives CDR1 MNHNS, CDR2 SASEGT. The trim removed 3 bases at V and 1 base at J, leaving 7 bases unmatched. The CDR3 sequence is CASSDTTGGPSYEQYF. The CDR3 region has the DNA TGTGCCAGCAGTGATACGACAGGGGGTCCGTCCTACGAGCAGTACTTC.

The V gene is TRBV20-1, the J gene TRBJ1-1; 8 positions match TRBD1. This CDR3 comprises 13 residues. Germline CDR1 DFQATT, CDR2 SNEGSKA (reference sequence). V shed 7 bases and J 1 base; nucleotides not matched to a gene: 5. This chain's CDR3 is CSGQGAGNTEAFF. The CDR3 nucleotides are TGCAGTGGCCAGGGGGCCGGGAACACTGAAGCTTTCTTT.

V gene TRBV25-1 combines with J gene TRBJ1-3, with D possibly TRBD1 on 6 matching bases. Germline CDR1 is MGHDK and CDR2 is SYGVNS. The V end was cut by 3 bases, the J end by 1 base, with 7 bases between. The CDR3 covers 14 residues. The CDR3 coding sequence is TGTGCCAGCAGTGATGGGACATCTGGAAACACCATATATTTT. Amino acids: CASSDGTSGNTIYF.

A remark on this clonotype: This clone may be a read error of a much larger clone one base away. The chain has TRBV10-3 and TRBJ2-5; 9 bases match TRBD2. Germline-derived CDR1 and CDR2 are ENHRY and SYGVKD. This CDR3 has 16 residues. The CDR3 loop reads CAISEELAGFQETRYF. The CDR3 region has the DNA TGTGCCATCAGTGAGGAGCTAGCGGGGTTCCAAGAGACCCGGTACTTC.

V gene TRBV18 combines with J gene TRBJ2-2; 8 bases are shared with TRBD1. The V and J ends lost 2 bases and 5 bases, in that order; junction bases with no gene match: 10. The CDR3 has 17 amino acids. The germline V gene has CDR1 KGHSH and CDR2 LQKENI. The CDR3 here is CASSPAAGGGGTGELFF. In DNA form, the CDR3 reads TGTGCCAGCTCACCAGCGGCAGGGGGCGGCGGGACCGGGGAGCTGTTTTTT.